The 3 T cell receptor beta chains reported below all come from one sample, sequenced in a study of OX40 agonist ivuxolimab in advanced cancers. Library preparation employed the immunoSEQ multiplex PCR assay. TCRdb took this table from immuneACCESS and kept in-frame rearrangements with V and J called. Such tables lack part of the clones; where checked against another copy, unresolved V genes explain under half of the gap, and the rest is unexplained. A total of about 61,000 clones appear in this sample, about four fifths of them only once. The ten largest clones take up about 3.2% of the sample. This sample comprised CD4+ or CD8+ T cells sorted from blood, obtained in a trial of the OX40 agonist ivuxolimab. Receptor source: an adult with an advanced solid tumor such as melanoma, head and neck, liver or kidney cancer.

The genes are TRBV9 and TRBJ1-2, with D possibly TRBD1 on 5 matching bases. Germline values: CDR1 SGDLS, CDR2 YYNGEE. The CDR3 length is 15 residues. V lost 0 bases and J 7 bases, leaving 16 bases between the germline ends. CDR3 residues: CASSVVPGGEFGYTF. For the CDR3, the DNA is TGTGCCAGCAGCGTAGTGCCAGGAGGGGAATTTGGCTACACCTTC.

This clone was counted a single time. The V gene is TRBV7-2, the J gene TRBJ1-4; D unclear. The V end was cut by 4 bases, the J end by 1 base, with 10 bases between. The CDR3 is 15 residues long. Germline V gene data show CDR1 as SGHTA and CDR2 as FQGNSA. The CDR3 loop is CASSWQTGTNEKLFF. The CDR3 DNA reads TGTGCCAGCAGCTGGCAAACGGGAACTAATGAAAAACTGTTTTTT.

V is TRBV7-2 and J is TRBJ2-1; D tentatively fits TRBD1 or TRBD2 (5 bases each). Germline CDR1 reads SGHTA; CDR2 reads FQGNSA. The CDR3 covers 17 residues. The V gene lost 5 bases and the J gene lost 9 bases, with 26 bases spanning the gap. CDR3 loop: CASSDRGGASQNGEQFF. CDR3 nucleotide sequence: TGTGCCAGCAGCGACCGTGGGGGAGCCTCTCAGAACGGTGAGCAGTTCTTC. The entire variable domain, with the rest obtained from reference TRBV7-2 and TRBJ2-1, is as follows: GAGVSQSPSNKVTEKGKDVELRCDPISGHTALYWYRQSLGQGLEFLIYFQGNSAPDKSGLPSDRFSAERTGGSVSTLTIQRTQQEDSAVYLCASSDRGGASQNGEQFFGPGTRLTVL.